These 16 T cell receptor beta chains originate from one sample sequenced in a study of T cells in Graves' hyperthyroidism and ophthalmopathy. TCR beta CDR3 regions were amplified from RNA transcripts. With the HTBI primer set, the TCR CDR3 went through a first round of RT-PCR. One entry per CDR3 protein, called by TCRdb with MiXCR from the multiplex PCR reads. This table holds some 350,000 distinct CDR3 sequences, around a sixth found once. The sample consisted of blood. These receptor sequences come from a woman between 18 and 29 years old with Graves' hyperthyroidism that later progressed to Graves' ophthalmopathy.

The CDR3 reads CASRPRLAGVYTGELFF. The CDR3 DNA sequence: TGTGCCAGCAGGCCAAGACTAGCGGGAGTGTACACCGGGGAGCTGTTTTTT. The chain employs TRBV3-1 and TRBJ2-2; 12 nucleotides match TRBD2. The CDR3 loop spans 17 amino acids. The germline V gene encodes CDR1 LGHDT and CDR2 YNNKEL (reference sequence). Trimming at V came to 6 bases and at J to 3 bases, leaving 8 bases not matched to a gene. The full variable domain, rest sourced from reference TRBV3-1 and TRBJ2-2, is DTAVSQTPKYLVTQMGNDKSIKCEQNLGHDTMYWYKQDSKKFLKIMFSYNNKELIINETVPNRFSPKSPDKAHLNLHINSLELGDSAVYFCASRPRLAGVYTGELFFGEGSRLTVL.

This clonotype was observed many times. The rearrangement joins TRBV18 to TRBJ2-3, with D possibly matching TRBD1 (5 bases). The CDR3 contains 16 residues. V was cut by 1 base and J by 3 bases, with 14 bases left in between. Germline V CDR1 and CDR2: KGHSH, LQKENI. CDR3 region: CASSPRTRVRTDTQYF. The CDR3 DNA reads as TGTGCCAGCTCACCACGGACACGGGTGAGGACAGATACGCAGTATTTT.

Only a few counts were recorded for this clonotype. The genes are TRBV15 and TRBJ2-1; D unresolved. The CDR3 spans 15 residues. Looked up from germline, CDR1 is LNHNV and CDR2 is YYDKDF (reference sequence). V lost 0 bases, J lost 0 bases, and 6 bases lay in between. The CDR3 DNA sequence: TGTGCCACCAGCAGAGAATTAAGCTCCTACAATGAGCAGTTCTTC. This translates into CATSRELSSYNEQFF.

This clonotype was detected ten times or more. The chain combines TRBV18 with TRBJ1-5; no clear D gene. Between the trimmed V and J ends, which lost 2 bases and 5 bases, there was a span of 7 bases. The CDR3 has 13 residues. CDR1 is KGHSH, CDR2 LQKENI, per germline. The CDR3, as DNA: TGTGCCAGCTCACCAGATAGGGATCAGCCCCAGCATTTT. Protein product: CASSPDRDQPQHF.

This clonotype was recorded at least ten times. The V call is TRBV3-1, the J call TRBJ1-1; D gene ambiguous. Germline CDR1 and CDR2: LGHDT and YNNKEL (reference sequence). Trimming cost V 4 bases and J 0 bases, with 15 bases left between them. CDR3 size: 16 residues. The CDR3 sequence is CASSLGSEGLNTEAFF. CDR3 coding DNA: TGTGCCAGCAGCCTAGGCTCCGAGGGATTGAACACTGAAGCTTTCTTT.

This clonotype has ten or more counts. This chain links TRBV7-9 with TRBJ1-1; D perhaps matches TRBD1 (6 bases). V lost 5 bases, J lost 6 bases, and 19 bases lay in between. The length of the CDR3 is 15 residues. Germline CDR1 and CDR2: SEHNR and FQNEAQ (reference sequence). The CDR3 region is CASSPPDTGAAEAFF. The CDR3 region has the DNA TGTGCCAGCAGCCCACCGGACACGGGGGCAGCTGAAGCTTTCTTT.

The chain employs TRBV28 and TRBJ1-5; D gene uncertain. CDR3 length: 12 residues. The V gene lost 8 bases and the J gene lost 3 bases, with 8 bases spanning the gap. The germline V gene has CDR1 MDHEN and CDR2 SYDVKM. Here the CDR3 DNA reads TGTGCCAGCTCCCGGTACAATCAGCCCCAGCATTTT. This translates into CASSRYNQPQHF.

This clonotype was seen at least ten times. Here the CDR3 DNA reads TGTGCCAGCCAAGGCAGGGGCGAGTCCTACGAGCAGTACTTC. This gives the protein CASQGRGESYEQYF. The chain is built from TRBV28 and TRBJ2-7; D perhaps matches TRBD1 (6 bases). Trimming removed 8 bases at V and 1 base at J, with 15 bases between. Germline-derived CDR1 and CDR2 are MDHEN and SYDVKM. This CDR3 contains 14 residues.

Ten or more counts support this clonotype. The chain employs TRBV3-1 and TRBJ1-5, with D possibly TRBD1 on 5 matching bases. This CDR3 has 14 residues. Germline values: CDR1 LGHDT, CDR2 YNNKEL (reference sequence). V lost 4 bases and J 3 bases, leaving 10 bases between the germline ends. The CDR3 DNA is TGTGCCAGCAGCCCCAACAGGCTCAATCAGCCCCAGCATTTT. It encodes CASSPNRLNQPQHF.

Of note for this clonotype: The junction departs from germline at one end; a sequencing error may be responsible. The V call is TRBV7-9, the J call TRBJ2-1; no clear D gene. Germline V gene lookup returns CDR1 SEHNR and CDR2 FQNEAQ (reference sequence). The CDR3 consists of 11 residues. The CDR3 coding sequence is TGTGCCTGCAGCTCCGCTCTCGAGCAGTTCTTC. It encodes CACSSALEQFF.

In its sample, this clonotype was seen many times. The rearrangement joins TRBV12-3 or TRBV12-4 to TRBJ1-5, with TRBD1 matching 8 bases. Unmatched junction bases numbered 7, after V lost 6 bases and J lost 3 bases. The CDR3 is 15 amino acids. CDR3 in DNA: TGTGCCAGCAGCCATGACAGGGGCCTCAATCAGCCCCAGCATTTT. This translates into CASSHDRGLNQPQHF.

This clonotype came up many times. The V gene is TRBV4-2, the J gene TRBJ2-5; 7 bases map to TRBD1. This CDR3 has 14 residues. Germline V gene lookup returns CDR1 LGHNA and CDR2 YNFKEQ. V trimming: 0 bases; J trimming: 5 bases; junction bases outside the gene matches: 3. In DNA, the CDR3 is TGTGCCAGCAGCCAAGACGGACAGGCGGAGACCCAGTACTTC. This sequence encodes CASSQDGQAETQYF.

Regarding this clonotype: A much larger clonotype is one base distant, so this may be a read error. J is TRBJ2-7 and V is TRBV24-1, with 8 bases identical to TRBD2. Germline values: CDR1 KGHDR, CDR2 SFDVKD. CDR3 length: 15 residues. CDR3: CATSKSGGRWDEQSF. CDR3 DNA sequence: TGTGCCACCAGCAAGTCTGGCGGGAGGTGGGACGAGCAGTCCTTC.

This clonotype has ten or more counts. This chain links TRBV2 with TRBJ1-1, with 9 bases lining up with TRBD1. Germline trimming cut 4 bases from V and 1 base from J; bases unmatched to any gene: 7. Germline CDR1 is SNHLY and CDR2 is FYNNEI. The CDR3 runs 16 residues. Here the CDR3 reads CASSGTRDRANTEAFF. The CDR3 nucleotides read TGTGCCAGCAGTGGGACCAGGGACAGGGCGAACACTGAAGCTTTCTTT.

This clonotype has more than one count but fewer than ten. The rearrangement uses TRBV6-1 and TRBJ2-7; 9 nucleotides match TRBD2. This CDR3 has 14 residues. Trimming took 5 bases from V and 5 from J; bases not matched to a gene: 7. In germline, CDR1 is MNHNS, CDR2 SASEGT. This CDR3 reads CASSRLAEAHEQYF. CDR3 bases: TGTGCCAGCAGTAGACTAGCGGAAGCCCACGAGCAGTACTTC.

This clonotype was seen ten or more times. This sequence joins TRBV13 and TRBJ2-5, with TRBD2 identical over 11 bases. V shed 4 bases, J shed 3 bases, and the junction held 10 bases outside the gene matches. Germline loops: CDR1 PRHDT, CDR2 FYEKMQ (reference sequence). The CDR3 sequence is 17 residues long. In DNA, the CDR3 is TGTGCCAGCAGCTCCGAGAATAGCGGGAGGGGGAAAGAGACCCAGTACTTC. It encodes CASSSENSGRGKETQYF.